These 22 T cell receptor beta chains were sequenced from one sample in a study of cytomegalovirus exposure and HLA in healthy donors. The PCR made use of 60 Vbeta and 13 Jbeta primers. Data came from immunoSEQ multiplex PCR; TCRdb stores just in-frame clones and leaves some out. The repertoire includes 90,000 to 100,000 clones, about 80% of them detected once, and more than 1.5% sits in the top ten. Sample: PBMCs. The receptors were gathered from a man aged 40-55 years in good health and CMV-seronegative.

The chain carries TRBV4-1 and TRBJ2-1, with TRBD2 matching 9 bases. The J segment lost 0 bases and the V segment lost 8 bases, leaving 5 bases of the junction unmatched. The CDR3 has 15 residues. The germline gives CDR1 MGHRA, CDR2 YSYEKL. CDR3 sequence (DNA): TGCGCCAGCGGCGGGAGGGGCAACTCCTACAATGAGCAGTTCTTC. It codes for CASGGRGNSYNEQFF.

The J gene is TRBJ1-6, the V gene TRBV25-1; no reliable D call. The V end lost 2 bases, the J end lost 9 bases, and 11 bases lay between the germline ends. Germline V gene data show CDR1 as MGHDK and CDR2 as SYGVNS. The CDR3 contains 14 residues. CDR3 amino acids: CASSESPARSPLHF. The CDR3 DNA reads TGTGCCAGCAGTGAAAGTCCAGCGCGTTCACCCCTCCACTTT.

The chain links TRBV11-1 to TRBJ2-2; no firm D call. The CDR3 spans 14 residues. The V end lost 2 bases, the J end lost 5 bases, and 9 bases lay between the germline ends. Germline CDR1 is SGHAT and CDR2 is FQDESV (reference sequence). CDR3 sequence (DNA): TGTGCCAGCAGCTTAAGTTACGGGACCGGGGAGCTGTTTTTT. This translates into CASSLSYGTGELFF. Full variable domain (remainder filled in from reference TRBV11-1 and TRBJ2-2): EAEVAQSPRYKITEKSQAVAFWCDPISGHATLYWYRQILGQGPELLVQFQDESVVDDSQLPKDRFSAERLKGVDSTLKIQPAELGDSAMYLCASSLSYGTGELFFGEGSRLTVL.

This chain links TRBV19 with TRBJ2-1; 7 nucleotides line up with TRBD1. This CDR3 is 14 amino acids long. CDR1 and CDR2 from the germline V gene are LNHDA and SQIVND (reference sequence). The junction had 9 bases not matched to a gene; V was cut back by 4 bases and J by 9 bases. CDR3 residues: CASSTGQERREQFF. CDR3 bases: TGTGCCAGTAGTACCGGACAGGAACGGCGTGAGCAGTTCTTC.

This clone was seen only a few times. CDR3 residues: CASSLFLASNEKLFF. CDR3 in DNA: TGTGCCAGCAGCTTATTTTTGGCTTCTAATGAAAAACTGTTTTTT. This chain connects TRBV11-2 to TRBJ1-4; D not certain. Germline CDR1 and CDR2: SGHAT and FQNNGV. The length of the CDR3 is 15 residues. V lost 2 bases to trimming and J lost 3 bases, with 10 bases between them.

This clone was observed a single time. The chain recombines TRBV20-1 with TRBJ2-5, with no clear D. The DNA matches TRBJ2-7 better at its end, which makes the J call doubtful. The CDR3 runs 11 residues. Germline CDR1 is DFQATT and CDR2 is SNEGSKA (reference sequence). For the CDR3, the DNA is TGCAGTGCTAGAATTGTGCACGAGCAGTACTTC. Protein: CSARIVHEQYF.

The rearrangement uses TRBV6-5 and TRBJ2-1; TRBD2 matches 7 bases. In germline, CDR1 is MNHEY, CDR2 SVGAGI. After removal of 0 bases from V and 8 bases from J, the junction contained 7 bases not matched to a gene. The CDR3 is 15 amino acids. DNA of the CDR3: TGTGCCAGCAGTTACTCAGCGGGAATGGGCGATGAGCAGTTCTTC. Translated: CASSYSAGMGDEQFF.

This chain uses TRBV29-1 with TRBJ2-1, with D perhaps TRBD1 (5 bases). CDR3 length: 17 residues. CDR1 is SQVTM, CDR2 ANQGSEA, per germline. Trimming removed 2 bases at V and 2 bases at J, with 19 bases between. CDR3 sequence: CSVEPAGRALTYNEQFF. The DNA for the CDR3 is TGCAGCGTTGAACCGGCTGGCAGGGCTTTAACCTACAATGAGCAGTTCTTC.

The CDR3 bases are TGTGCCAGCAGCCAAGACGCGACAGGGAGGGAAAAACTGTTTTTT. Its protein is CASSQDATGREKLFF. This chain links TRBV14 with TRBJ1-4; TRBD1 aligns across 7 bases. The CDR3 runs to 15 residues. CDR1 is SGHDN and CDR2 is FVKESK in the germline V gene. V was clipped by 0 bases and J by 8 bases; unmatched bases: 6.

The V gene is TRBV6-6, the J gene TRBJ1-3; the D gene is possibly TRBD1 (6 bases). CDR3 length: 16 amino acids. The germline V and J ends were trimmed by 7 bases and 0 bases, with 16 bases remaining between them. Germline CDR1 MNHNY, CDR2 SVGAGI (reference sequence). CDR3 coding DNA: TGTGCCAGCATGGGAGGGGGGGCCTCCTCTGGAAACACCATATATTTT. Protein product: CASMGGGASSGNTIYF.

This chain's CDR3 is CASSDEIRETQYF. The CDR3 coding sequence is TGTGCCAGCAGTGATGAGATCCGGGAGACCCAGTACTTC. The chain recombines TRBV6-1 with TRBJ2-5, with D uncertain. CDR3 size: 13 residues. The ends were cut back, 3 bases at V and 5 bases at J, with 10 bases in the middle. Germline V gene lookup returns CDR1 MNHNS and CDR2 SASEGT.

V gene TRBV4-3 combines with J gene TRBJ1-2; 9 bases map to TRBD1. V shed 6 bases and J 4 bases; nucleotides not matched to a gene: 18. The CDR3 has 18 amino acids. Germline V gives CDR1 LGHNA, CDR2 YSLEER. The DNA of the CDR3 is TGCGCCAGCAGACCAATCAGGGATCGGACAGGGGAGGGCTATGGCTACACCTTC. Protein sequence: CASRPIRDRTGEGYGYTF.

V usage is TRBV5-1 and J usage is TRBJ2-1; 8 positions match TRBD2. The CDR3 spans 15 residues. The junction had 12 bases not matched to a gene; V was cut back by 5 bases and J by 8 bases. Germline CDR1 SGHRS, CDR2 YFSETQ. The CDR3 region is CASSRIGGGRDEQFF. CDR3 bases: TGCGCCAGCAGTCGAATCGGCGGGGGGAGGGATGAGCAGTTCTTC.

V and J are TRBV19 and TRBJ2-7; D remains ambiguous. V was clipped by 8 bases and J by 5 bases, with 10 bases between them. Germline assignment: CDR1 LNHDA and CDR2 SQIVND (reference sequence). The CDR3 covers 11 residues. The CDR3 DNA is TGTGCCAGTGGGCTTATCCACGAGCAGTACTTC. Residues: CASGLIHEQYF.

The chain links TRBV2 to TRBJ2-2, with TRBD2 as a possible D gene (6 bases). The ends were cut back, 7 bases at V and 3 bases at J, with 15 bases in the middle. This CDR3 has 15 residues. Germline V gene lookup returns CDR1 SNHLY and CDR2 FYNNEI. The CDR3, as DNA: TGTGCCAGCAAAGTCGGGTCGGGAGACACCGGGGAGCTGTTTTTT. It is translated as CASKVGSGDTGELFF.

The chain couples TRBV30 to TRBJ2-7; 8 bases agree with TRBD1. With V trimmed by 5 bases and J by 5 bases, 8 bases remained unmatched. This CDR3 spans 13 amino acids. Germline assignment: CDR1 GTSNPN and CDR2 SVGIG (reference sequence). CDR3 sequence (DNA): TGTGCCTGGGGCCCGGACAGGGACGACGAGCAGTACTTC. Encoded protein: CAWGPDRDDEQYF.

The chain combines TRBV5-4 with TRBJ2-3, with 14 bases lining up with TRBD2. V trimming: 2 bases; J trimming: 3 bases; junction bases outside the gene matches: 11. There are 19 residues in the CDR3. CDR1 and CDR2 from the germline V gene are SGHNT and YYREEE (reference sequence). CDR3 sequence: CASSFLSTSGGAGTDTQYF. In DNA form, the CDR3 reads TGTGCCAGCAGCTTTCTCTCGACTAGCGGGGGGGCCGGGACAGATACGCAGTATTTT.

The rearrangement uses TRBV6-4 and TRBJ2-1; 12 bases line up with TRBD2. With 6 bases clipped from V and 2 bases from J, the junction kept 2 bases outside the gene matches. Germline V lookup: CDR1 MRHNA, CDR2 SNTAGT. There are 15 residues in the CDR3. The CDR3 bases are TGTGCCAGCAGACTAGCGGGAGGAACCTACAATGAGCAGTTCTTC. Translation gives CASRLAGGTYNEQFF.

The chain uses TRBV13 and TRBJ2-7; TRBD1 aligns across 11 bases. Germline V gene data show CDR1 as PRHDT and CDR2 as FYEKMQ (reference sequence). The CDR3 length is 16 residues. The junction had 9 bases not matched to a gene; V was cut back by 4 bases and J by 4 bases. The CDR3 nucleotides read TGTGCCAGCAGCTCAATTGGGACAGGGGGTGGGTACGAGCAGTACTTC. This encodes CASSSIGTGGGYEQYF.

In its sample, this clone was seen once. This sequence joins TRBV5-5 and TRBJ1-4; D gene unclear. Germline-derived CDR1 and CDR2 are SGHKS and YYEKEE (reference sequence). The germline V and J ends were trimmed by 4 bases and 0 bases, with 7 bases remaining between them. The CDR3 contains 14 residues. The CDR3 DNA reads TGTGCCAGCAGCCAGGAAGCAACTAATGAAAAACTGTTTTTT. It yields the protein CASSQEATNEKLFF.

V usage is TRBV4-3 and J usage is TRBJ2-1, with TRBD1 identical over 8 bases. The CDR3 covers 15 residues. After removal of 8 bases from V and 1 base from J, the junction contained 7 bases not matched to a gene. Germline V gene sequence: CDR1 LGHNA, CDR2 YSLEER. The CDR3 DNA sequence: TGCGCCAGCCAAGTCGACAGGGGTTCCTACAATGAGCAGTTCTTC. It is translated as CASQVDRGSYNEQFF.

The chain recombines TRBV11-3 with TRBJ2-2; 7 bases are shared with TRBD1. V dropped 5 bases and J dropped 6; count of bases not matched to a gene: 15. The CDR3 runs 17 residues. Germline V gives CDR1 SGHNT, CDR2 YENEEA. The CDR3 spells CASSPAPGDRGPGELFF. Written as DNA, the CDR3 is TGTGCCAGCAGCCCCGCCCCCGGGGACAGAGGTCCCGGGGAGCTGTTTTTT.